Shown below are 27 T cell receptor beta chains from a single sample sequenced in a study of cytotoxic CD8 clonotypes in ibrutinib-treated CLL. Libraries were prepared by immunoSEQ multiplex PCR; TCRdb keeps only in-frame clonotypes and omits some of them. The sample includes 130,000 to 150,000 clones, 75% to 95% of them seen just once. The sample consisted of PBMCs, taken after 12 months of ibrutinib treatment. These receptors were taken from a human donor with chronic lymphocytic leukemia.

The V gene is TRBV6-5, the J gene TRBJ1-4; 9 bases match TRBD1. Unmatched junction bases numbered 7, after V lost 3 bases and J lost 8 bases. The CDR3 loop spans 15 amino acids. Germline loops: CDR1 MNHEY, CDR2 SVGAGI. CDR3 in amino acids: CASSYSIGTGEKLFF. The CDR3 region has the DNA TGTGCCAGCAGTTATTCGATAGGGACAGGGGAAAAACTGTTTTTT.

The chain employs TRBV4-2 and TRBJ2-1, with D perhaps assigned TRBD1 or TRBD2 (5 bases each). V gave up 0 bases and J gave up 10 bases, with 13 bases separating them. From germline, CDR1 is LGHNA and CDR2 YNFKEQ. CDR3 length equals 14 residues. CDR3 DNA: TGTGCCAGCAGCCAAGAAAGGGGCTCGGGGGAGCAGTTCTTC. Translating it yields CASSQERGSGEQFF.

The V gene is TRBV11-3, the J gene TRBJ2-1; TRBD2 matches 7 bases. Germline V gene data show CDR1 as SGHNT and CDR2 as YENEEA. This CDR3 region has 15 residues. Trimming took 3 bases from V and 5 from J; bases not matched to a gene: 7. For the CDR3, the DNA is TGTGCCAGCAGCTTGGGGACTAAAAGAAACAATGAGCAGTTCTTC. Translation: CASSLGTKRNNEQFF.

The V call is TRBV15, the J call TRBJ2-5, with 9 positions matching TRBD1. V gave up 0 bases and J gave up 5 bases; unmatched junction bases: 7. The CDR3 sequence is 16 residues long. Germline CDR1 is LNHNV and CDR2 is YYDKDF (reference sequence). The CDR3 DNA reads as TGTGCCACCAGCAGAGATCCGACAGGGGGTAGGGAGACCCAGTACTTC. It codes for CATSRDPTGGRETQYF.

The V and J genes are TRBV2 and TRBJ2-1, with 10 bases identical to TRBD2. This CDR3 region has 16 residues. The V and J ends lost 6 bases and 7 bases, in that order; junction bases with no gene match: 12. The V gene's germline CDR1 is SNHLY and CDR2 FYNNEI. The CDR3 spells CASRLRGTSEVNEQFF. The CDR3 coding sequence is TGTGCCAGCAGGCTCAGAGGGACTAGCGAAGTGAATGAGCAGTTCTTC.

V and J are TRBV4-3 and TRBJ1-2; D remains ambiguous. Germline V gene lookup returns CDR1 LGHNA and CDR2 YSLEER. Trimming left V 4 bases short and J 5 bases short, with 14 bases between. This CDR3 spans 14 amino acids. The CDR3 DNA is TGCGCCAGCAGCCCTACGAGGGATCCGTATGGCTACACCTTC. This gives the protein CASSPTRDPYGYTF.

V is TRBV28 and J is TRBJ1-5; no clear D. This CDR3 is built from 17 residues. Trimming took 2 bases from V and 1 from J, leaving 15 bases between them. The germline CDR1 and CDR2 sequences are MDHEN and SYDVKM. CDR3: CASSLDYPAGSNQPQHF. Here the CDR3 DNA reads TGTGCCAGCAGTTTAGATTACCCCGCGGGAAGCAATCAGCCCCAGCATTTT. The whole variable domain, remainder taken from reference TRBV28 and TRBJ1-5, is DVKVTQSSRYLVKRTGEKVFLECVQDMDHENMFWYRQDPGLGLRLIYFSYDVKMKEKGDIPEGYSVSREKKERFSLILESASTNQTSMYLCASSLDYPAGSNQPQHFGDGTRLSIL.

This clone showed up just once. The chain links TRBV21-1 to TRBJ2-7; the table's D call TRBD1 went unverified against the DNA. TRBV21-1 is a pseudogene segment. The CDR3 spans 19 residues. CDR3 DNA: TGTGCCAGCAGCAAATTCGCGATTCATGGCCGGGACATACCATACGAGCAGTACTTC. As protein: CASSKFAIHGRDIPYEQYF.

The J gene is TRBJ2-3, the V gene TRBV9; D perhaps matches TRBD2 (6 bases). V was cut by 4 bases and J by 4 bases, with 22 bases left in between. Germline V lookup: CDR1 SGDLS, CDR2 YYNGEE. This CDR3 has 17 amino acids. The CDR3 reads CASSLTLPGAEADTQYF. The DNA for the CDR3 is TGTGCCAGCAGCCTAACATTGCCGGGAGCCGAAGCAGATACGCAGTATTTT.

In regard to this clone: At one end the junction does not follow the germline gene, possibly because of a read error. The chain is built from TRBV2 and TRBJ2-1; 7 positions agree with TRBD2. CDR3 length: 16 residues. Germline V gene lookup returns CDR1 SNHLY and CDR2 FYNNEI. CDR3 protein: CASSLWPGTNTNGQFF. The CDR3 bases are TGTGCCAGTTCCTTGTGGCCCGGGACTAATACCAATGGGCAGTTCTTC.

CDR3 residues: CASSEGQTWYTF. The CDR3 DNA reads as TGTGCCAGCAGTGAAGGACAGACATGGTACACCTTC. V is TRBV2 and J is TRBJ1-2, with a possible D match to TRBD1 (5 bases). V shed 1 base and J shed 11 bases, with 11 bases lying between them. The CDR3 has 12 residues. Per the germline V gene, CDR1 is SNHLY and CDR2 is FYNNEI.

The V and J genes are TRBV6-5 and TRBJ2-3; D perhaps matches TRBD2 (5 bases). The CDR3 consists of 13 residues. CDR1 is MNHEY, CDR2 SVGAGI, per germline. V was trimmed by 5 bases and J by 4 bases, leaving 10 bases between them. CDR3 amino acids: CASSRGKADTQYF. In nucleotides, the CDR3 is TGTGCCAGCAGTCGAGGGAAGGCAGATACGCAGTATTTT.

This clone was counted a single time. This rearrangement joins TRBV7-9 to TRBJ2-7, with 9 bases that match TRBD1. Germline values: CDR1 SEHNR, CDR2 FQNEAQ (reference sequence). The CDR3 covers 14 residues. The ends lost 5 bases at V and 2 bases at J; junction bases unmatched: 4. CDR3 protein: CASSPDRGAYEQYF. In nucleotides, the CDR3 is TGTGCCAGCAGCCCGGACAGGGGTGCCTACGAGCAGTACTTC.

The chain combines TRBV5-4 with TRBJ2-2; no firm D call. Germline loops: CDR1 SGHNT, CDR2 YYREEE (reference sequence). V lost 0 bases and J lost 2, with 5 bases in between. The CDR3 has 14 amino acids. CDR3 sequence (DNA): TGTGCCAGCAGCTTGGGGGGAAACACCGGGGAGCTGTTTTTT. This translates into CASSLGGNTGELFF.

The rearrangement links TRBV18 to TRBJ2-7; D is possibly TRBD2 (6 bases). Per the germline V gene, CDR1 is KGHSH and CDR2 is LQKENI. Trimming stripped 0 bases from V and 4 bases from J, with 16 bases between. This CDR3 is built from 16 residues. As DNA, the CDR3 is TGTGCCAGCTCACCACCGTCCGGGAGCGATCATTACGAGCAGTACTTC. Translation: CASSPPSGSDHYEQYF.

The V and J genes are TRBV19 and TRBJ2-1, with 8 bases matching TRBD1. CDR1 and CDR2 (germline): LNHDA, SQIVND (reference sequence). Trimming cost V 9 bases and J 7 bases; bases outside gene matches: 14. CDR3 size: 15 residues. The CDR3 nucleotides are TGTGCCAGCCAAAGACCTGGGCGGGACAGGAATGAGCAGTTCTTC. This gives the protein CASQRPGRDRNEQFF.

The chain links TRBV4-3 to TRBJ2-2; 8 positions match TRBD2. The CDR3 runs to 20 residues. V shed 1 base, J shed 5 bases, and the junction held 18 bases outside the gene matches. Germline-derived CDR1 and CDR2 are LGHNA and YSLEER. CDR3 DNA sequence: TGCGCCAGCAGCCAAGGTCAAGTCAGGCTAGCGGGCCCCTGGACCGGGGAGCTGTTTTTT. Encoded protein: CASSQGQVRLAGPWTGELFF.

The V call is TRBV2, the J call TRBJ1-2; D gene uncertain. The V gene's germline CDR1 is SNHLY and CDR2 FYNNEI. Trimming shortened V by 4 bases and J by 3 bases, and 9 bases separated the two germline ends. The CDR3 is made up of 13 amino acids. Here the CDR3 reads CASSARAHYGYTF. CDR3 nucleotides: TGTGCCAGCAGTGCCCGGGCTCACTATGGCTACACCTTC.

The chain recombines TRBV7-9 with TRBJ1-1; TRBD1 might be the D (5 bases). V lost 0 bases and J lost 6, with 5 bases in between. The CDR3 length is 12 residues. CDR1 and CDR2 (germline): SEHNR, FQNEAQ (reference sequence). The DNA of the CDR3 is TGTGCCAGCAGCTTAGCGGGGGCTGAAGCTTTCTTT. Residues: CASSLAGAEAFF.

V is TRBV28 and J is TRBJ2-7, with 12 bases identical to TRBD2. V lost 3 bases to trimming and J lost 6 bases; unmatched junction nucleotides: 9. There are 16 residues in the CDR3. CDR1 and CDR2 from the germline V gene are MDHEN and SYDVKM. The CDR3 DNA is TGTGCCAGCAGTTTCCCTACTAGCGGGAGGAAGGGCGAGCAGTACTTC. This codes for CASSFPTSGRKGEQYF.

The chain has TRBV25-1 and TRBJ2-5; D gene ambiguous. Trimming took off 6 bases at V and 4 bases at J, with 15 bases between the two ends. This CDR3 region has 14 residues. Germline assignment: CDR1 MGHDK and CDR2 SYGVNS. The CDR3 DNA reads TGTGCCAGCAGCCCTCGGGCTTGGGGAGAGACCCAGTACTTC. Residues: CASSPRAWGETQYF. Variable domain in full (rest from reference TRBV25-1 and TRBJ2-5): EADIYQTPRYLVIGTGKKITLECSQTMGHDKMYWYQQDPGMELHLIHYSYGVNSTEKGDLSSESTVSRIRTEHFPLTLESARPSHTSQYLCASSPRAWGETQYFGPGTRLLVL.

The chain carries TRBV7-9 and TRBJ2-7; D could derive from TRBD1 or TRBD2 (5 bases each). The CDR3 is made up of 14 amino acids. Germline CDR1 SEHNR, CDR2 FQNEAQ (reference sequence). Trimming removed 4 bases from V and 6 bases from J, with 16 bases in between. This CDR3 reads CASSYPSEGREQYF. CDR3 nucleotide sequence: TGTGCCAGCAGCTACCCCTCCGAGGGGCGCGAGCAGTACTTC.

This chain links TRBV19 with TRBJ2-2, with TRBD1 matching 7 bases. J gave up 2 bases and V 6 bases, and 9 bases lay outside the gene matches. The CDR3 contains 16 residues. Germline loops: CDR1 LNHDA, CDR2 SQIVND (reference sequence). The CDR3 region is CASRSAGTENTGELFF. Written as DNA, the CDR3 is TGTGCCAGTAGATCGGCCGGGACAGAAAACACCGGGGAGCTGTTTTTT.

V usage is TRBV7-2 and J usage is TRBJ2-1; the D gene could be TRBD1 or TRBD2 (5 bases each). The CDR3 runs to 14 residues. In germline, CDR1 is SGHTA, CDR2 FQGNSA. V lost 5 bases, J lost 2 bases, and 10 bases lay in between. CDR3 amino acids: CASSLGEPYNEQFF. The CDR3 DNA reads TGTGCCAGCAGCCTGGGGGAACCCTACAATGAGCAGTTCTTC.

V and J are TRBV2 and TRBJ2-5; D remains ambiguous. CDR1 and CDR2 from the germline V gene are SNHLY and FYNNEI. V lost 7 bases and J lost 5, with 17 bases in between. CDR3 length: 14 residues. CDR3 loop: CASTSDIFTETQYF. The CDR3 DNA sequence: TGTGCCAGCACCTCGGATATTTTTACGGAGACCCAGTACTTC.

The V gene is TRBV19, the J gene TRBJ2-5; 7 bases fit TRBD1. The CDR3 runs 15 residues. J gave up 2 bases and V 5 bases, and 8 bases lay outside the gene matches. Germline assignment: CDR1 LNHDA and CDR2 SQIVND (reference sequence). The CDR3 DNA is TGTGCCAGTAGTTTCTTGACAGGGCGACAAGAGACCCAGTACTTC. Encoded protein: CASSFLTGRQETQYF.

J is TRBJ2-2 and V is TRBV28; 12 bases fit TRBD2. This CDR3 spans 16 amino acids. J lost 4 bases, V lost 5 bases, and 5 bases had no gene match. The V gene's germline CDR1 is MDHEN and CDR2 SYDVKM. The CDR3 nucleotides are TGTGCCAGCAGTCCTAGCGGGAGGGCCGTCACCGGGGAGCTGTTTTTT. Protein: CASSPSGRAVTGELFF.